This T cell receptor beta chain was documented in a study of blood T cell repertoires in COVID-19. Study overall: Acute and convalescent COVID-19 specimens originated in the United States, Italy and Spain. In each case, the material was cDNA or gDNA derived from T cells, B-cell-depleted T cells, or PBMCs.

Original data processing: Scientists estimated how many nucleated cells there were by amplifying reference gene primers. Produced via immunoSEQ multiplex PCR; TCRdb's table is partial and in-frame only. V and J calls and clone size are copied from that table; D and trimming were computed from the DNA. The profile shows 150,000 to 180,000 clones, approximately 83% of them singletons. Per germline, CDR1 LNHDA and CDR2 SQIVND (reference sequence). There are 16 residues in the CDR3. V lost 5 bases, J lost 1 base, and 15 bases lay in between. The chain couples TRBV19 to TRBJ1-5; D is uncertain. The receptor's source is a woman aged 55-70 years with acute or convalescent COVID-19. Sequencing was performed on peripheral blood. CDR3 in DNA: TGTGCCAGTAGTGGGTCCGGCACCAGGAGCAATCAGCCCCAGCATTTT. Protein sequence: CASSGSGTRSNQPQHF.